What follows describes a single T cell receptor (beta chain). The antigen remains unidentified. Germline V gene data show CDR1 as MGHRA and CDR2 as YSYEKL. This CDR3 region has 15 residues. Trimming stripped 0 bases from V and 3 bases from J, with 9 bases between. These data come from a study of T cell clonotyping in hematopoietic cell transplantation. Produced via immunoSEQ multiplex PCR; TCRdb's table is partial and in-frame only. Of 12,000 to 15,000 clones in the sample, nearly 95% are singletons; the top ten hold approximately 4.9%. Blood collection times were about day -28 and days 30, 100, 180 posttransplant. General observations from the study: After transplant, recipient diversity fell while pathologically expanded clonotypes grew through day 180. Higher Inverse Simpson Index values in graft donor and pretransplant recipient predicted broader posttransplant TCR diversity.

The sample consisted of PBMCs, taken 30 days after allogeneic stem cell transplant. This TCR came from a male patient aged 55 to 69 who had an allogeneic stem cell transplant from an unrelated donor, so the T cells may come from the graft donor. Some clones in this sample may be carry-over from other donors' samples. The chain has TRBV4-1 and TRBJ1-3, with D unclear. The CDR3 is CASSQDESFGNTIYF. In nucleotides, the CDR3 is TGCGCCAGCAGCCAAGATGAAAGTTTTGGAAACACCATATATTTT.